This record looks at one TCR beta chain sequence and its context. Its antigen remains unidentified. The data are from a study of post-analysis software for immune sequencing data. Study-level findings and limits: The five TRBV segments detected at higher frequency in patients than in controls included TRBV5-6, TRBV5-1 and TRBV20-1. Batch-matched samples strongly co-clustered by F measure.

Unmatched junction bases numbered 16, after V lost 0 bases and J lost 5 bases. The CDR3 length is 19 residues. Germline assignment: CDR1 SGHRS and CDR2 YFSETQ. The TCR beta cDNA libraries contained unique molecular identifiers. Input populations of about 0.85 to 11 million T cells gave rise to around 500,000 cDNA molecules. Via MiXCR, TCRdb re-called the PCR reads, giving one row per CDR3 protein. This sample carries roughly 650,000 distinct CDR3 sequences, approximately 60% of them seen once, and the ten largest clones take 11%. The V and J genes are TRBV5-1 and TRBJ2-5; 10 bases agree with TRBD2. The receptor was derived from a girl aged 2 to 9 with multiple sclerosis. Sequenced material: blood. CDR3 DNA: TGCGCCAGCAGCTTGGGTTTAGGACCGGGACTAGCGTCTGTGGAGACCCAGTACTTC. Protein product: CASSLGLGPGLASVETQYF. Using reference TRBV5-1 and TRBJ2-5 for the parts outside the CDR3, the full variable domain is KAGVTQTPRYLIKTRGQQVTLSCSPISGHRSVSWYQQTPGQGLQFLFEYFSETQRNKGNFPGRFSGRQFSNSRSEMNVSTLELGDSALYLCASSLGLGPGLASVETQYFGPGTRLLVL.